This T cell receptor beta chain was obtained from a study of T cell responses to AZD1222 COVID-19 vaccine. Study-level points and caveats: Elevations in Spike-specific TCR breadth and depth followed administration of two AZD1222 doses. Donors in the cohort were predominantly white British and more often female, and clonal diversity was possibly underestimated.

With respect to this clone: Its target is not known.

The repertoire was sequenced with immunoSEQ multiplex PCR; TCRdb's copy has only in-frame clones and lacks some. This table has 150,000 to 200,000 clones, 80% to 95% appearing once. The material was peripheral blood, obtained on day 0 of AZD1222 vaccination. The origin of this receptor is an adult in good health.

The CDR3 DNA reads TGTGCCAGCAGCGTAGCCGGGGGGCACAATTCACCCCTCCACTTT. Translating it yields CASSVAGGHNSPLHF. The rearrangement uses TRBV9 and TRBJ1-6, with D possibly matching TRBD1 (6 bases). The CDR3 is made up of 15 amino acids. Trimming removed 0 bases from V and 7 bases from J, with 11 bases in between. Germline assignment: CDR1 SGDLS and CDR2 YYNGEE.